A selection of T cell receptor beta chains follows, all from one sample in a study of blood T cell repertoires in COVID-19. Measured with immunoSEQ multiplex PCR; TCRdb has only the in-frame clones, and not every one. Among about 210,000 clones listed, almost 90% were seen once. The sample consisted of peripheral blood. The source of these receptors is a man aged 18 to 30 with active or convalescent COVID-19. Both conserved end residues are part of each CDR3. A D gene is named only where the DNA matches it firmly. Size is stated for part of the rows, as once, few or many counts, or as a class when the clone is expanded.

D	V	size	J	CDR3	DNA
-	TRBV5-1	-	TRBJ1-1	CASSLALGAEAFF	TGCGCCAGCAGCTTGGCTCTGGGAGCTGAAGCTTTCTTT
-	TRBV7-9	-	TRBJ1-1	CASSLTGYTEAFF	TGTGCCAGCAGCTTAACAGGGTACACTGAAGCTTTCTTT
TRBD1	TRBV6-5	once	TRBJ1-1	CASSYRTGVGTEAFF	TGTGCCAGCAGTTACCGGACAGGGGTGGGGACTGAAGCTTTCTTT
-	TRBV11-3	once	TRBJ1-1	CASSLYRNTEAFF	TGTGCCAGCAGCTTGTACAGGAACACTGAAGCTTTCTTT
-	TRBV10-1	-	TRBJ2-5	CASSDGGTQETQYF	TGCGCCAGCAGTGACGGAGGAACCCAAGAGACCCAGTACTTC
TRBD1	TRBV7-9	-	TRBJ2-3	CASSLGQGSTDTQYF	TGTGCCAGCAGCTTAGGACAGGGCAGCACAGATACGCAGTATTTT
-	TRBV4-2	-	TRBJ2-1	CASSQPGSATYNEQFF	TGTGCCAGCAGCCAGCCCGGTAGCGCGACTTACAATGAGCAGTTCTTC
TRBD2	TRBV2	-	TRBJ2-5	CASSARLAEETQYF	TGTGCCAGCAGTGCCCGACTAGCGGAAGAGACCCAGTACTTC
-	TRBV18	-	TRBJ1-1	CASSPPGRDKAFF	TGTGCCAGCTCACCACCCGGCAGGGACAAAGCTTTCTTT
-	TRBV10-2	-	TRBJ1-4	CASGARWTTNEKLFF	TGCGCCAGCGGGGCCCGCTGGACAACTAATGAAAAACTGTTTTTT
-	TRBV12-5	-	TRBJ1-2	CASAPRARELYGYTF	TGTGCTAGTGCCCCCAGAGCCCGGGAGCTCTATGGCTACACCTTC
-	TRBV21-1	-	TRBJ1-1	CASSKAHRWGDTEAFF	TGTGCCAGCAGCAAAGCCCACCGGTGGGGAGACACTGAAGCTTTCTTT
-	TRBV9	-	TRBJ1-3	CASSVESSSGNTIYF	TGTGCCAGCAGCGTTGAGTCTAGCTCTGGAAACACCATATATTTT
TRBD1	TRBV7-6	-	TRBJ2-7	CASRPGTGVMYF	TGTGCCAGCAGACCAGGAACAGGGGTGATGTACTTC
TRBD2	TRBV5-1	-	TRBJ2-2	CASSSSGGYTGELFF	TGCGCCAGCAGCTCCAGCGGGGGGTACACCGGGGAGCTGTTTTTT
-	TRBV3-1/TRBV3-2	-	TRBJ1-2	CASSQGGGGYTF	TGTGCCAGCAGCCAAGGGGGTGGGGGCTACACCTTT
TRBD1	TRBV5-1	-	TRBJ2-3	CASSLGDRGPDTQYF	TGCGCCAGCAGCTTGGGGGACAGGGGGCCCGATACGCAGTATTTT
-	TRBV2	-	TRBJ1-1	CASSVQDLNTEAFF	TGTGCCAGCAGTGTTCAGGACTTGAACACTGAAGCTTTCTTT
TRBD1	TRBV19	once	TRBJ2-2	CASSLGTGSTGELFF	TGTGCCAGTAGTCTTGGGACAGGGAGCACCGGGGAGCTGTTTTTT
-	TRBV7-2	-	TRBJ1-1	CASSLVGGNTEAFF	TGTGCCAGCAGCTTAGTCGGGGGGAACACTGAAGCTTTCTTT
TRBD1	TRBV7-2	-	TRBJ1-2	CASRKQGVYGYTF	TGTGCCAGCAGAAAACAGGGGGTTTATGGCTACACCTTC
TRBD1	TRBV7-8	-	TRBJ1-1	CASSLGKGAVSTEAFF	TGTGCCAGCAGCTTAGGAAAGGGGGCAGTAAGCACTGAAGCTTTCTTT
TRBD2	TRBV12-5	-	TRBJ2-6	CASGLTWTSGRGSGANVLTF	TGTGCTAGTGGTTTGACTTGGACTAGCGGGCGCGGCTCTGGGGCCAACGTCCTGACTTTC
-	TRBV6-5	few	TRBJ2-2	CASSFRDYTGELFF	TGTGCCAGCAGTTTCCGGGATTATACCGGGGAGCTGTTTTTT
TRBD1	TRBV19	-	TRBJ1-2	CASSISGTGDYGYTF	TGTGCCAGTAGTATTAGCGGGACAGGGGACTATGGCTACACCTTC
TRBD1	TRBV5-4	-	TRBJ1-2	CASSEKQGAYGYTF	TGTGCCAGCAGCGAGAAACAGGGGGCCTATGGCTACACCTTC
TRBD1	TRBV29-1	-	TRBJ1-2	CSVHTGTGRSTGYTF	TGCAGCGTTCATACCGGGACAGGGCGGTCTACGGGCTACACCTTC
-	TRBV30	-	TRBJ1-3	CAWRGGPSSGNTIYF	TGTGCCTGGAGGGGGGGACCGAGCTCTGGAAACACCATATATTTT
-	TRBV30	-	TRBJ2-1	CAWSVLARDNEQFF	TGTGCCTGGAGTGTACTAGCAAGGGACAATGAGCAGTTCTTC
-	TRBV29-1	-	TRBJ2-3	CSLRETSTDTQYF	TGCAGCCTCAGGGAAACTAGCACAGATACGCAGTATTTT
-	TRBV19	-	TRBJ1-5	CASTVGFVGAYQPQHF	TGTGCCAGTACTGTGGGGTTTGTGGGGGCCTATCAGCCCCAGCATTTT
-	TRBV6-5	-	TRBJ1-2	CASANLGDSYTF	TGTGCCAGCGCCAACCTGGGAGATTCCTACACCTTC
-	TRBV6-1	-	TRBJ2-2	CASSEWEDPGELFF	TGTGCCAGCAGTGAATGGGAGGATCCCGGGGAGCTGTTTTTT
-	TRBV12-3/TRBV12-4	-	TRBJ2-2	CASSFGSTGELFF	TGTGCCAGCAGTTTTGGGAGCACCGGGGAGCTGTTTTTT
-	TRBV15	few	TRBJ2-2	CATSRGTLRDHTGELFF	TGTGCCACCAGCAGAGGTACCCTGCGGGACCACACCGGGGAGCTGTTTTTT
TRBD2	TRBV7-7	few	TRBJ2-2	CASSPLAGANTGELFF	TGTGCTAGCAGCCCCCTAGCGGGAGCAAACACCGGGGAGCTGTTTTTT
TRBD2	TRBV7-9	-	TRBJ2-3	CASSPWGSGSTDTQYF	TGTGCCAGCAGCCCTTGGGGTAGCGGGAGCACAGATACGCAGTATTTT
-	TRBV11-2	once	TRBJ1-2	CASSSRGEIYGYTF	TGTGCCAGCAGCTCCCGGGGAGAGATCTATGGCTACACCTTC
-	TRBV10-3	-	TRBJ1-2	CAIKGYSQNYGYTF	TGTGCCATCAAAGGTTACAGCCAAAACTATGGCTACACCTTC
TRBD1	TRBV6-5	-	TRBJ1-4	CASSEGAHEKLFF	TGTGCCAGCTCTGAGGGGGCGCATGAAAAACTGTTTTTT
-	TRBV7-9	-	TRBJ1-1	CASSKRDTLNTEAFF	TGTGCCAGCAGCAAACGGGACACCCTGAACACTGAAGCTTTCTTT
-	TRBV6-5	-	TRBJ2-1	CASRISQNNEQFF	TGTGCCAGCAGAATTAGCCAGAACAATGAGCAGTTCTTC
TRBD2	TRBV19	-	TRBJ2-7	CASSTTSGYEQYF	TGTGCCAGTAGCACAACTAGCGGCTACGAGCAGTACTTC
-	TRBV6-1	-	TRBJ1-4	CASSDRSTEANEKLFF	TGTGCCAGCAGTGACAGGTCTACGGAAGCTAATGAAAAACTGTTTTTT
-	TRBV6-5	once	TRBJ1-2	CASSSRGSHYGYTF	TGTGCCAGCAGTTCGAGGGGGTCCCACTATGGCTACACCTTC
-	TRBV10-1	-	TRBJ1-5	CASSESRGLAGQPQHF	TGCGCCAGCAGTGAGTCGAGAGGGCTAGCGGGGCAGCCCCAGCATTTT
TRBD1	TRBV5-1	-	TRBJ2-3	CASSPTGTEPAGTQYF	TGCGCCAGCAGCCCAACCGGGACAGAGCCGGCGGGTACGCAGTATTTT
-	TRBV2	-	TRBJ2-2	CASSEEWAGELFF	TGTGCCAGCAGTGAGGAGTGGGCCGGGGAGCTGTTTTTT
TRBD2	TRBV7-2	-	TRBJ2-2	CASSHGGANTGELFF	TGTGCCAGCAGCCACGGGGGGGCGAACACCGGGGAGCTGTTTTTT
TRBD2	TRBV28	-	TRBJ2-7	CASSSALAGYEQYF	TGTGCCAGCAGCTCCGCACTAGCGGGTTACGAGCAGTACTTC